This T cell receptor beta chain is from a study of cytomegalovirus exposure and HLA in healthy donors. Primers for the PCR totalled 60 Vbeta and 13 Jbeta. Generated by immunoSEQ multiplex PCR, the TCRdb table keeps only in-frame clones and is missing some. The sample carries about 200,000 clones, around 86% recorded once. Germline CDR1 MNHEY, CDR2 SMNVEV (reference sequence). The length of the CDR3 is 18 residues. V trimming: 7 bases; J trimming: 0 bases; junction bases outside the gene matches: 14. In the case of this clone: No antigen is known for it.

Findings and limits, study-wide: Among CMV-associated TCR beta chains, most appeared HLA-restricted in a later analysis.

The sequenced sample consisted of PBMCs. J is TRBJ1-1 and V is TRBV27; 10 bases are shared with TRBD1. This clonotype was sampled from a woman aged 50 to 65 in good health and CMV-seropositive. The CDR3 spells CASMTRQGAKRVNTEAFF. CDR3 nucleotides: TGTGCCAGCATGACACGACAGGGGGCTAAGAGGGTGAACACTGAAGCTTTCTTT.